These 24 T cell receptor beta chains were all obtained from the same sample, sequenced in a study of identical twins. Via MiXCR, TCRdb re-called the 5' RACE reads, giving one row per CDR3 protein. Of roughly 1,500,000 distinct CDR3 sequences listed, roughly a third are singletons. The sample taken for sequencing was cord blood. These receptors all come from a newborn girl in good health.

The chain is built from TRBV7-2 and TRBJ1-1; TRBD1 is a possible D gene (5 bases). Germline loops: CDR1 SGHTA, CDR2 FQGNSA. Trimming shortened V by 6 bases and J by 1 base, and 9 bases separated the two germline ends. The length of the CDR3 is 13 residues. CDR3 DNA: TGTGCCAGCAGGGACCAGGGGAACACTGAAGCTTTCTTT. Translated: CASRDQGNTEAFF.

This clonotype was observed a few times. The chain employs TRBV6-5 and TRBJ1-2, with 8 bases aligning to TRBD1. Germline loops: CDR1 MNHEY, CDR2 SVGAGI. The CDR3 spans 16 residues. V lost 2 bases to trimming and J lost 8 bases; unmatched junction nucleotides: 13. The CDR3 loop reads CASSYTTGTGPVGYTF. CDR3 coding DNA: TGTGCCAGCAGTTACACGACCGGGACAGGTCCAGTCGGCTACACCTTC.

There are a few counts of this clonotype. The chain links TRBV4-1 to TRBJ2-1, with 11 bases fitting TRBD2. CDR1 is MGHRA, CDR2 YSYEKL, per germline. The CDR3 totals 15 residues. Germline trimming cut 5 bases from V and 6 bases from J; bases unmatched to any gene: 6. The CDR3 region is CASSYRLAGINEQFF. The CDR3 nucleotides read TGCGCCAGCAGCTACCGACTAGCGGGGATCAATGAGCAGTTCTTC.

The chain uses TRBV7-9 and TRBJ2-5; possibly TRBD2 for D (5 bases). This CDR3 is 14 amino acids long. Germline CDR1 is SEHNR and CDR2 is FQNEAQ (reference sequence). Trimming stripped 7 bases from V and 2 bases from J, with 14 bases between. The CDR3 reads CASTAAWTQETQYF. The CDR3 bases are TGTGCCAGCACAGCTGCCTGGACTCAAGAGACCCAGTACTTC. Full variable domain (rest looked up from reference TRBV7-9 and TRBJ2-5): DTGVSQNPRHKITKRGQNVTFRCDPISEHNRLYWYRQTLGQGPEFLTYFQNEAQLEKSRLLSDRFSAERPKGSFSTLEIQRTEQGDSAMYLCASTAAWTQETQYFGPGTRLLVL.

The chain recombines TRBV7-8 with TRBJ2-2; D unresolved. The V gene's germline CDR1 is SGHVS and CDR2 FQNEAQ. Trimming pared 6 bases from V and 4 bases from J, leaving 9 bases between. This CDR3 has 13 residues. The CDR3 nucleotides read TGTGCCAGCAGGGGTAGAACCACCGGGGAGCTGTTTTTT. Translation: CASRGRTTGELFF.

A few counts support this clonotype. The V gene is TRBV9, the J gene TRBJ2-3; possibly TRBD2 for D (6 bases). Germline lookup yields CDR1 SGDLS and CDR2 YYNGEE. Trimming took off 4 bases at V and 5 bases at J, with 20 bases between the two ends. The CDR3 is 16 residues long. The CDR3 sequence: CASSPNTGRGRDTQYF. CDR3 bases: TGTGCCAGCAGCCCTAACACCGGGCGGGGAAGAGATACGCAGTATTTT.

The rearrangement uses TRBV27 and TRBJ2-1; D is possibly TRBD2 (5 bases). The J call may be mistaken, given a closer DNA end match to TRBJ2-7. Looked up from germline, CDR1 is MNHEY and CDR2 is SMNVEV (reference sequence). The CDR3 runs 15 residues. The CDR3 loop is CASSLAWTANNEQYF. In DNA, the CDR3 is TGTGCCAGCAGTTTGGCGTGGACTGCTAACAATGAGCAGTACTTC.

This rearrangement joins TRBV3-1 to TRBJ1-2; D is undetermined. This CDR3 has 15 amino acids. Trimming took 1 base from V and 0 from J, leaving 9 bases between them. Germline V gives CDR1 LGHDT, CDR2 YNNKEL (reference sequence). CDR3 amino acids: CASSQVGSPNYGYTF. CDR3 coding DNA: TGTGCCAGCAGCCAAGTCGGCAGCCCTAACTATGGCTACACCTTC. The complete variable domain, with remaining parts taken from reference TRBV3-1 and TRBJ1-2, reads DTAVSQTPKYLVTQMGNDKSIKCEQNLGHDTMYWYKQDSKKFLKIMFSYNNKELIINETVPNRFSPKSPDKAHLNLHINSLELGDSAVYFCASSQVGSPNYGYTFGSGTRLTVV.

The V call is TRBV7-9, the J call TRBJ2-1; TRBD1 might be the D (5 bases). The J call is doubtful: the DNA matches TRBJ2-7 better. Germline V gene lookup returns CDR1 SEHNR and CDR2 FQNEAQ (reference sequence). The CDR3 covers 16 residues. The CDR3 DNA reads TGTGCCAGCAGCTTGGGGCAGGGCTCCAATTACAATGAGCAGTACTTC. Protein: CASSLGQGSNYNEQYF.

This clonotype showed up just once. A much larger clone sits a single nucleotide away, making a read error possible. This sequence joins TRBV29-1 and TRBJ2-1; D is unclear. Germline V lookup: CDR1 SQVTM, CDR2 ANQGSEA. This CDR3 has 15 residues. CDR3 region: CSVDPRQSSCNEQFF. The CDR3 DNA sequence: TGCAGCGTTGATCCCCGGCAGAGCTCCTGCAATGAGCAGTTCTTC.

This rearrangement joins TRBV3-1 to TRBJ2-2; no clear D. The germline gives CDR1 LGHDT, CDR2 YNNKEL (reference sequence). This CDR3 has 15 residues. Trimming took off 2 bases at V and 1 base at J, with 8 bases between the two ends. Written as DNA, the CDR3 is TGTGCCAGCAGCCAACGGACGGTGAACACCGGGGAGCTGTTTTTT. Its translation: CASSQRTVNTGELFF.

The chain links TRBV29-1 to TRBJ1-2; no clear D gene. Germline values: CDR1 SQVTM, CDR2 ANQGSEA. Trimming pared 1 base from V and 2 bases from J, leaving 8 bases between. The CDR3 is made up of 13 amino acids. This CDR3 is CSVEASRNYGYTF. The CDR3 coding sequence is TGCAGCGTTGAAGCCAGCAGAAACTATGGCTACACCTTC. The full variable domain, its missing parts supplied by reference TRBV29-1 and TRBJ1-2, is SAVISQKPSRDICQRGTSLTIQCQVDSQVTMMFWYRQQPGQSLTLIATANQGSEATYESGFVIDKFPISRPNLTFSTLTVSNMSPEDSSIYLCSVEASRNYGYTFGSGTRLTVV.

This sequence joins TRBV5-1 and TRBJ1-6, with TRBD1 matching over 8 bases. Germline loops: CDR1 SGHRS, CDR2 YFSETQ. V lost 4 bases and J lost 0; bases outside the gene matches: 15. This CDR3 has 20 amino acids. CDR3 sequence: CASSAGLDRGSSSYNSPLHF. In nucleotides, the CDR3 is TGCGCCAGCAGCGCTGGGTTAGACAGGGGTTCGAGCTCCTATAATTCACCCCTCCACTTT.

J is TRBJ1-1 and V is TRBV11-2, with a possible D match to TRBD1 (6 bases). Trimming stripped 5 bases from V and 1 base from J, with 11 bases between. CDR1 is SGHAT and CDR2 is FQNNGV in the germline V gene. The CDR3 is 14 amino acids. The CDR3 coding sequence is TGTGCCAGCAGCCCCGAGGGGGGGAACACTGAAGCTTTCTTT. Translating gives CASSPEGGNTEAFF.

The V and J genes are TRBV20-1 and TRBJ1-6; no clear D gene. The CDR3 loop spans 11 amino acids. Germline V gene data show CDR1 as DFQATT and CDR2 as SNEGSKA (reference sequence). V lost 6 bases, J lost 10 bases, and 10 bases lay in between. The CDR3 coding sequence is TGCAGTGCGGAGGAGGGCTCACCCCTCCACTTT. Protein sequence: CSAEEGSPLHF.

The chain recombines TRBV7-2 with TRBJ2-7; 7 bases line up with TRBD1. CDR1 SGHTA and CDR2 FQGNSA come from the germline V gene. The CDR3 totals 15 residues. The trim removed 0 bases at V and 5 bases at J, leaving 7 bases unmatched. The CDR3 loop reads CASSLAPTGSDEQYF. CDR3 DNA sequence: TGTGCCAGCAGCTTAGCGCCGACAGGGTCGGACGAGCAGTACTTC.

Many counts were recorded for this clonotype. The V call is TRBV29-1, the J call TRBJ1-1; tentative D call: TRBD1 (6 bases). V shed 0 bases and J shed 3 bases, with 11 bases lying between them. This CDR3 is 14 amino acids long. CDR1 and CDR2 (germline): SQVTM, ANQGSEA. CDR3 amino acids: CSVEDQAGDTEAFF. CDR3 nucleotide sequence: TGCAGCGTTGAAGATCAGGCAGGGGACACTGAAGCTTTCTTT. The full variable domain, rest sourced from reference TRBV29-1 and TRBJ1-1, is SAVISQKPSRDICQRGTSLTIQCQVDSQVTMMFWYRQQPGQSLTLIATANQGSEATYESGFVIDKFPISRPNLTFSTLTVSNMSPEDSSIYLCSVEDQAGDTEAFFGQGTRLTVV.

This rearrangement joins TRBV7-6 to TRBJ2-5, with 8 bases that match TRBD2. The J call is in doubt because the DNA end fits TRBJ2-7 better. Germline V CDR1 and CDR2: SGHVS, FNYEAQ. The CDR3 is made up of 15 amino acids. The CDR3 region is CASSLRGGLNYEQYF. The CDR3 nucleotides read TGTGCCAGCAGCTTACGCGGGGGGCTTAACTACGAGCAGTACTTC.

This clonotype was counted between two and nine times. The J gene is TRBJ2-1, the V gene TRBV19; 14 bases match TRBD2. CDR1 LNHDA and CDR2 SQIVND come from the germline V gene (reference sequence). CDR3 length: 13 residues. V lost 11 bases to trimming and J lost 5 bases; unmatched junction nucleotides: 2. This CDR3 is CAATSGRDNEQFF. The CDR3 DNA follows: TGTGCCGCGACTAGCGGGAGGGACAATGAGCAGTTCTTC.

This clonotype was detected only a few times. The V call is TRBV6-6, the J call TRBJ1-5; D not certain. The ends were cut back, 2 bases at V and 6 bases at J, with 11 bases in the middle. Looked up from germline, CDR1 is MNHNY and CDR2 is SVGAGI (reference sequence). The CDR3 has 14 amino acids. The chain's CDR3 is CASSYDRVLQPQHF. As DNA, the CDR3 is TGTGCCAGCAGTTACGACCGGGTACTTCAGCCCCAGCATTTT.

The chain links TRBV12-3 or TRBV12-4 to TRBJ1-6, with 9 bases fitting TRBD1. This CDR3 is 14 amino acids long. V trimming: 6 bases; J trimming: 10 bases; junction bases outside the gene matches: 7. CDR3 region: CASSPGTGISPLHF. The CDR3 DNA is TGTGCCAGCAGCCCCGGGACAGGGATCTCACCCCTCCACTTT.

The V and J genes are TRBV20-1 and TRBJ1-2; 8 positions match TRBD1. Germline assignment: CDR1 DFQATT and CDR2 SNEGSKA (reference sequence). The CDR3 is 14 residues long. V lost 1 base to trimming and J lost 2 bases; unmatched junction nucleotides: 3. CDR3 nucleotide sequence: TGCAGTGCTAGAGTCTACAGGGGGAACTATGGCTACACCTTC. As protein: CSARVYRGNYGYTF.

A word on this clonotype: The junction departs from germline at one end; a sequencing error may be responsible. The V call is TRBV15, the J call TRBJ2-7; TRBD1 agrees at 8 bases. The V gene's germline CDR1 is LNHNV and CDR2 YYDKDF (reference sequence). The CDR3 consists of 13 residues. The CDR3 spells CATGTGSSYEQYF. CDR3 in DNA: TGTGCCACCGGGACAGGAAGCTCCTACGAGCAGTATTTC. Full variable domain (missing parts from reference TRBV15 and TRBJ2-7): DAMVIQNPRYQVTQFGKPVTLSCSQTLNHNVMYWYQQKSSQAPKLLFHYYDKDFNNEADTPDNFQSRRPNTSFCFLDIRSPGLGDTAMYLCATGTGSSYEQYFGPGTRLTVT.

CDR3 protein: CSVLGQGTEAFF. In DNA, the CDR3 is TGCAGCGTCCTTGGACAGGGGACTGAAGCTTTCTTT. The chain joins TRBV29-1 to TRBJ1-1, with 9 bases matching TRBD1. Germline-derived CDR1 and CDR2 are SQVTM and ANQGSEA. The CDR3 totals 12 residues. The V gene end was trimmed by 6 bases and the J gene end by 5 bases; junction bases not matched to a gene: 4.